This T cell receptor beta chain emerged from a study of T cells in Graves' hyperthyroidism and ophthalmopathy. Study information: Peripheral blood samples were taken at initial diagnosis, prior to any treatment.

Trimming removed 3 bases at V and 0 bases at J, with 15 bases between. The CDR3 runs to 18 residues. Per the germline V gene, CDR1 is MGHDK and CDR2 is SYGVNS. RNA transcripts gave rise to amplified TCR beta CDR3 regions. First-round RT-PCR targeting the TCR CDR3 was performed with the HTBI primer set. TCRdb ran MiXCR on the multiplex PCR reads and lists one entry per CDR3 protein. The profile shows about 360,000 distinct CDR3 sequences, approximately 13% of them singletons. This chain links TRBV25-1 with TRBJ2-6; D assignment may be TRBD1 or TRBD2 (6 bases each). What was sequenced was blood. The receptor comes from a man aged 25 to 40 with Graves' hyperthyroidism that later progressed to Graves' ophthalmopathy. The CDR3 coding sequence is TGTGCCAGCAGTGACCCACGGGGGCCAAGCTCTGGGGCCAACGTCCTGACTTTC. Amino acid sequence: CASSDPRGPSSGANVLTF. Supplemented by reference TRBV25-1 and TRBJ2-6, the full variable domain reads EADIYQTPRYLVIGTGKKITLECSQTMGHDKMYWYQQDPGMELHLIHYSYGVNSTEKGDLSSESTVSRIRTEHFPLTLESARPSHTSQYLCASSDPRGPSSGANVLTFGAGSRLTVL.